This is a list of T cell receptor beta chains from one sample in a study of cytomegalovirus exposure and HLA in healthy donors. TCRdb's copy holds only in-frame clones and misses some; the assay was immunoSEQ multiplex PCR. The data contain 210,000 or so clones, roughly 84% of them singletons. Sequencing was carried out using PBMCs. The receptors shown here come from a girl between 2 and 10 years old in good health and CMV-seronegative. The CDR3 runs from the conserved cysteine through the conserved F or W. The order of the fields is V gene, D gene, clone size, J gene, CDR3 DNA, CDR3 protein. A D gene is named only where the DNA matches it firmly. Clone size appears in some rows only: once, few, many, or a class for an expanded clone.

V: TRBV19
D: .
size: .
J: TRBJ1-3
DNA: TGTGCCACTTCCGGGGCTGGAAACACCATATATTTT
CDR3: CATSGAGNTIYF

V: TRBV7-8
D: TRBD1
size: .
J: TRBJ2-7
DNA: TGTGCCAGTAACCCCCGGGACAGGATCTCCTACGAGCAGTACTTC
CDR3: CASNPRDRISYEQYF

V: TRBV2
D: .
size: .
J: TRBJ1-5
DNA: TGTGCCAGCAGGAGGGGCAGGGAGGGCGATCAGCCCCAGCATTTT
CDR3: CASRRGREGDQPQHF

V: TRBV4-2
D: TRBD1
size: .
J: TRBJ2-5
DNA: TGTGCCAGCAGACAGGGGAGAGGAGAGACCCAGTACTTC
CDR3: CASRQGRGETQYF

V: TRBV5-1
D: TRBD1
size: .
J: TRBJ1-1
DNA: TGCGCCAGCAGCTTGTATCCGACAGGGGGCGCGAACACTGAAGCTTTCTTT
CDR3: CASSLYPTGGANTEAFF

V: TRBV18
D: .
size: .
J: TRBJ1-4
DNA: TGTGCCAGCTCTTACTTGGCCAGGGAAGGAAAACTGTTTTTT
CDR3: CASSYLAREGKLFF

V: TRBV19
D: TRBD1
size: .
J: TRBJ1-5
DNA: TGTGCCAGTAGTATAAAGGTCGGACAGGGTAATCAGCCCCAGCATTTT
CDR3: CASSIKVGQGNQPQHF

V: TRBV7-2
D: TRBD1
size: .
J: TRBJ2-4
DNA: TGTGCCAGCAGCTTAGGACAGGGAAACATTCAGTACTTC
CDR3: CASSLGQGNIQYF

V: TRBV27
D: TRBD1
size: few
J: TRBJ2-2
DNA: TGTGCCAGCAGTTTCTCAGACAGGGCGAACGGGGAGCTGTTTTTT
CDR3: CASSFSDRANGELFF

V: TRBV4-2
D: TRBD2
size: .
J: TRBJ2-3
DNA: TGTGCCAGCAGCCCCAGACTAGCGGGGGCTCTTGATACGCAGTATTTT
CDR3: CASSPRLAGALDTQYF

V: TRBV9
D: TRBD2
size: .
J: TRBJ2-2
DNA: TGTGCCAGCAGCCCAGCCGGGACTAGCCCCGGGGAGCTGTTTTTT
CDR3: CASSPAGTSPGELFF

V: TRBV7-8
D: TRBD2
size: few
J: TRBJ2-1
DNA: TGTGCCAGCAGCTTCCTAGCGGCAGCGCGGGGCTCCTACAATGAGCAGTTCTTC
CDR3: CASSFLAAARGSYNEQFF

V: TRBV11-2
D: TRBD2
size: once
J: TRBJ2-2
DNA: TGTGCCAGCAGCTTAGTATCTCGGGGGGGCTCCGGGGAGCTGTTTTTT
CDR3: CASSLVSRGGSGELFF

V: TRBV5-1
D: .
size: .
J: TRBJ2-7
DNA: TGCGCCAGCAGCTTGGCACGCGACGGAGACTACGAGCAGTACTTC
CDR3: CASSLARDGDYEQYF

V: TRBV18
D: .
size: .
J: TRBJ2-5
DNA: TGTGCCAGCTCACCTAGCCCCCAAGAGACCCAGTACTTC
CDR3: CASSPSPQETQYF

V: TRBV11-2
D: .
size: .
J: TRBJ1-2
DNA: TGTGCCAGCAGCTTAGGGGGGCCGTTATATGGCTACACCTTC
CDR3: CASSLGGPLYGYTF

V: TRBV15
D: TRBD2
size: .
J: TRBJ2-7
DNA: TGTGCCACCAGAGATAGGACTAGCGGGGTTCTCTCGGGCGAGCAGTACTTC
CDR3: CATRDRTSGVLSGEQYF

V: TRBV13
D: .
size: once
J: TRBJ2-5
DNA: TGTGCCAGCAGCTCGGGACTCGTCGAGACCCAGTACTTC
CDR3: CASSSGLVETQYF

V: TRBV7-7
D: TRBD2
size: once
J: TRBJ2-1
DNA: TGTGCCAGCAGCCCCGGATTTTTAGTGGCGGGAGGGAGGAATGAGCAGTTCTTC
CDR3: CASSPGFLVAGGRNEQFF

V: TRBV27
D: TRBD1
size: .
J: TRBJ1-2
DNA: TGTGCCAGCAGTTCCAGGAGGGGACAGGGGACTCGCTACACCTTC
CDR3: CASSSRRGQGTRYTF

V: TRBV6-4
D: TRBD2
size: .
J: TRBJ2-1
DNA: TGTGCCAGCAGTGCCCCGACTAGCGGGAGGGGTAATGAGCAGTTCTTC
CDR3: CASSAPTSGRGNEQFF

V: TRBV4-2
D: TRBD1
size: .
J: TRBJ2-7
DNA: TGTGCCAGCAGCCAAGACAGGGGGCCCTACGAGCAGTACTTC
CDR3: CASSQDRGPYEQYF

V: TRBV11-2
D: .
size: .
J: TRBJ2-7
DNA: TGTGCCAGCAGCTTCCGTTTCCAGGATAGCTCCTACGAGCAGTACTTC
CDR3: CASSFRFQDSSYEQYF

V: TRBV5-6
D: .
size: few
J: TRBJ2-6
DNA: TGTGCCAGCAGCTCCCTTGCGGGGTACCACTCTGGGGCCAACGTCCTGACTTTC
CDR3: CASSSLAGYHSGANVLTF

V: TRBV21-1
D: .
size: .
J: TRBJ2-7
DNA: TGTGCCAGCAGCAAAGTGGGCACTAGGACCTACGAGCAGTACTTC
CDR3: CASSKVGTRTYEQYF

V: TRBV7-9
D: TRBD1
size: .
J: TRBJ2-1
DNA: TGTTCCAGCAGCTTCGACAGGGATGAGCAGTTCTTC
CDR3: CSSSFDRDEQFF

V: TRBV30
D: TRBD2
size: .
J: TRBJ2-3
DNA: TGTGCCTGGACGGGACTAGCGGGGGGCCATTCCGGAACAGATACGCAGTATTTT
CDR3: CAWTGLAGGHSGTDTQYF

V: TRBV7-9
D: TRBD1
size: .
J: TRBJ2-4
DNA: TGTGCCAGCAGCTTCGGGACAGATCTAGCCAAAAACATTCAGTACTTC
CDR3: CASSFGTDLAKNIQYF

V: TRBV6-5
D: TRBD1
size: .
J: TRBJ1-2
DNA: TGTGCCAGCAGCCGACAGGGAGTCGTTGGCTACACCTTC
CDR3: CASSRQGVVGYTF

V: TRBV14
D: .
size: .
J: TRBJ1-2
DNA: TGTGCCAGCAGCCAGACCCGGTGGGCGAACGGCTACACCTTC
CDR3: CASSQTRWANGYTF

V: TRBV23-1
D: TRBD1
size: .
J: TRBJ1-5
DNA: TGCGCCAGCAGTCAATTGGACCGGGACAGGGACTACAATCAGCCCCAGCATTTT
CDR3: CASSQLDRDRDYNQPQHF

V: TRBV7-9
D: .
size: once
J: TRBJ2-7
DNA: TGTGCCAGCAGCTTAGCACAGGGACCCTACGAGCAGTACTTC
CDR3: CASSLAQGPYEQYF

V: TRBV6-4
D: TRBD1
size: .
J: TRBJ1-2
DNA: TGTGCCAGCAGTGCCTGGACAGGGGGCTTCATCCGCACCTTC
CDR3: CASSAWTGGFIRTF

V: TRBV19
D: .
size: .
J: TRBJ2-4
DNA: TGTGCCAGTGGGGGCGAGGGACAAGGCATTCAGTACTTC
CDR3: CASGGEGQGIQYF

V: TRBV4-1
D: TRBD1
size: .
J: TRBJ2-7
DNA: TGCGCCAGCAGCCAAGGATGGACAGGGCGCCCCTACGAGCAGTACTTC
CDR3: CASSQGWTGRPYEQYF

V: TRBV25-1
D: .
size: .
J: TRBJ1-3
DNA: TGTGCCAGCAAAGAGGGAAACACCATATATTTT
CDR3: CASKEGNTIYF

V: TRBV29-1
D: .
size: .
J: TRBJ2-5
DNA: TGCAGCGTTCGACAGCTCCAAGAGACCCAGTACTTC
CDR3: CSVRQLQETQYF

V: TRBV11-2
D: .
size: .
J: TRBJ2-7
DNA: TGTGCCAGCAGCTTAGAATACAGGCCCTCCTACGAGCAGTACTTC
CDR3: CASSLEYRPSYEQYF

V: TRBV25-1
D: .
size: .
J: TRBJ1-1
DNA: TGTGCCAGCAGTTTCCAGGGGCTATTGAACACTGAAGCTTTCTTT
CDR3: CASSFQGLLNTEAFF

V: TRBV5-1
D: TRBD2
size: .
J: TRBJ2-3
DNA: TGCGCCAGCAGCTTAGCGGGAGGGCCGACAGATACGCAGTATTTT
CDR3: CASSLAGGPTDTQYF

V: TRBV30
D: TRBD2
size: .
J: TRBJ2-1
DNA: TGTGCCTGGAGTGTAGATCGGATAGCGGGGGGCTCCTACAATGAGCAGTTCTTC
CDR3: CAWSVDRIAGGSYNEQFF

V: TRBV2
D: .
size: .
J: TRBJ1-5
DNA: TGTGCCAGCAGTGACAGGGTCGTAAGCCAGCCCCAGCATTTT
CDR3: CASSDRVVSQPQHF

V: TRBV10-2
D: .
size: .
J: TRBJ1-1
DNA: TGCGCCAGCCGGGGGGGGATGAACACTGAAGCTTTCTTT
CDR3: CASRGGMNTEAFF

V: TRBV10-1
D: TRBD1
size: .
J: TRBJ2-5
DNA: TGCGCCAGCAGTGACCCTGGACAGGGGGTAGAGACCCAGTACTTC
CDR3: CASSDPGQGVETQYF

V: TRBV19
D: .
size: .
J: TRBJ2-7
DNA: TGTGCCAGTAGTCGCGACAGTTTCGCCTCCTACGAGCAGTACTTC
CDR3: CASSRDSFASYEQYF

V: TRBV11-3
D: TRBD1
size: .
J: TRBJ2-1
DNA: TGTGCCAGCAGCCTGGGACAGGGAAGTGCTGAGCAGTTCTTC
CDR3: CASSLGQGSAEQFF